The TCR beta chain described here comes from a study of T-cell reconstitution after alpha-beta-depleted transplantation in children. Study observations and caveats: Newly made T cells mostly supplied T-cell counts and diversity one year after transplant. Some patients showed high day-60 TCRbeta diversity, which derived from surviving recipient T cells and thymic progenitors. Reports say that about two months after transplant, the alpha-beta T cells came out of several hundred graft clones that had expanded.

This clonotype was seen a handful of times. What it recognizes is unknown. V lost 7 bases and J lost 6, with 18 bases in between. The CDR3 loop spans 14 amino acids. The TCRbeta library incorporated unique molecular identifiers. One entry per CDR3 protein, called by TCRdb with MiXCR from the PCR reads. The sample has more than 400,000 distinct CDR3 sequences, about an eighth seen once. The gene calls are TRBV12-3 or TRBV12-4 and TRBJ1-1; D uncertain. The sequencing used PBMCs, mostly from graft donor cells, collected 180 days after TCRalphabeta/CD19-depleted stem cell transplant. This receptor was obtained from a female patient between 2 and 10 years old who had a stem cell transplant for aplastic anemia, so the T cells may come from the graft donor. CDR3 region: CASKPTPSGAEAFF. The DNA for the CDR3 is TGTGCCAGCAAGCCGACCCCCTCGGGCGCTGAAGCTTTCTTT.